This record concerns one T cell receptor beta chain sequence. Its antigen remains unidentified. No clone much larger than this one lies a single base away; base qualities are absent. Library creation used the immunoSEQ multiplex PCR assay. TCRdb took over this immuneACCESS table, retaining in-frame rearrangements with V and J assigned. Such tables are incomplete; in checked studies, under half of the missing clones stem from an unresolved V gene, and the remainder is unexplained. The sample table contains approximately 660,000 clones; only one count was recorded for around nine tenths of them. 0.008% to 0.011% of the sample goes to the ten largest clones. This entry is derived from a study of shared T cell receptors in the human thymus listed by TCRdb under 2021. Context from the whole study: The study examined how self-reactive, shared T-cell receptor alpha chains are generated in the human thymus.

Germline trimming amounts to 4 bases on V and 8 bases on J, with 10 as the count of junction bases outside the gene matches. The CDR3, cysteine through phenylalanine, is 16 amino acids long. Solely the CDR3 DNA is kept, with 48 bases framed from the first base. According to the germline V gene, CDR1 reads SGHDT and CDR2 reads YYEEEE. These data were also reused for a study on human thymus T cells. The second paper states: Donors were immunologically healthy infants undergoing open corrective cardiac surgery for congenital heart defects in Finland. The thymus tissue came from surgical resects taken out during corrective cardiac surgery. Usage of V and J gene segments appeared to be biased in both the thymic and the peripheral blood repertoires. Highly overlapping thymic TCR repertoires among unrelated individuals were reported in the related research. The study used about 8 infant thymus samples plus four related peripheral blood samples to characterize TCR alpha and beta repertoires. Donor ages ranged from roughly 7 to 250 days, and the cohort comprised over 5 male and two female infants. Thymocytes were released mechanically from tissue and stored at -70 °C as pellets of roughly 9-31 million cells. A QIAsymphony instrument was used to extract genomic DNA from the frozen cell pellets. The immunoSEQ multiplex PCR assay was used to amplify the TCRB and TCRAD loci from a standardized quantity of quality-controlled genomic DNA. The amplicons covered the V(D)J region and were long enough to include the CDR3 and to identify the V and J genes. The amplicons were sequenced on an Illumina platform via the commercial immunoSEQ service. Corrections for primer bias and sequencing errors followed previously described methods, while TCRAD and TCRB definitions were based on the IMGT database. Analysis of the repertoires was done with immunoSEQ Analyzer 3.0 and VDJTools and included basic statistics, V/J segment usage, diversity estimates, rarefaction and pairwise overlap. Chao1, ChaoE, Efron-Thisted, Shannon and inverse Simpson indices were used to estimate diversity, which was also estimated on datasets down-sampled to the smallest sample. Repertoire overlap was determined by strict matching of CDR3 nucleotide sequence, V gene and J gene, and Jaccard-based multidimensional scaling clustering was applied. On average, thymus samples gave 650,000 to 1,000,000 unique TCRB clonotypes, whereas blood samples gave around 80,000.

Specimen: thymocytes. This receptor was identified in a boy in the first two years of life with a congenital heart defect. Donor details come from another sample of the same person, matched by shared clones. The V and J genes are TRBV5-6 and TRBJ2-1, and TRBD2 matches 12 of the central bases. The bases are TGTGCCAGCAGCCGACCACCTAGCGGGAGGGTTGATGAGCAGTTCTTC. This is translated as CASSRPPSGRVDEQFF. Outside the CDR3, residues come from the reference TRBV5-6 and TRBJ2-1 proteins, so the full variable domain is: DAGVTQSPTHLIKTRGQQVTLRCSPKSGHDTVSWYQQALGQGPQFIFQYYEEEERQRGNFPDRFSGHQFPNYSSELNVNALLLGDSALYLCASSRPPSGRVDEQFFGPGTRLTVL.